These T cell receptor beta chains were read from a single sample in a study of cytomegalovirus exposure and HLA in healthy donors. Measured with immunoSEQ multiplex PCR; TCRdb has only the in-frame clones, and not every one. The sample comprises around 200,000 clones, roughly 84% of which are singletons, and 2% to 3% rests with the top ten. Specimen: PBMCs. The source is a woman between 50 and 59 years old in good health and CMV-seropositive. The CDR3 runs from the conserved cysteine through the conserved F or W. The order of the fields is J gene, clone size, D gene, V gene, CDR3 protein, CDR3 DNA. D genes are given only for firm matches. Clone size is not always given. Where it is, it says once, few, many or a class for expanded clones.

TRBJ2-5	.	.	TRBV29-1	CSVVRREETQYF	TGCAGCGTTGTCAGGAGGGAAGAGACCCAGTACTTC
TRBJ2-5	.	.	TRBV10-3	CAITRAGETQYF	TGTGCCATCACGAGGGCCGGAGAGACCCAGTACTTC
TRBJ2-7	.	.	TRBV19	CASSRTANTYEQYF	TGTGCCAGTAGTAGGACAGCGAATACCTACGAGCAGTACTTC
TRBJ2-2	.	TRBD1	TRBV7-3	CASSLGQGGTGELFF	TGTGCCAGCAGCTTAGGACAGGGGGGAACCGGGGAGCTGTTTTTT
TRBJ2-5	.	.	TRBV5-1	CASGAVGEETQYF	TGCGCCAGTGGGGCGGTAGGCGAGGAGACCCAGTACTTC
TRBJ1-1	.	.	TRBV6-5	CASSYVGGPNTEAFF	TGTGCCAGCAGCTATGTCGGGGGGCCGAACACTGAAGCTTTCTTT
TRBJ1-1	.	.	TRBV7-2	CASSLRQGNTEAFF	TGTGCCAGCAGCCTCAGGCAGGGCAACACTGAAGCTTTCTTT
TRBJ1-3	few	TRBD1	TRBV6-5	CASSYSGQPENTIYF	TGTGCCAGCAGTTACTCGGGACAGCCTGAAAACACCATATATTTT
TRBJ1-1	.	.	TRBV5-6	CASSPNTKGRTREAFF	TGTGCCAGCAGCCCGAACACGAAGGGGAGGACTCGTGAAGCTTTCTTT
TRBJ1-5	few	.	TRBV5-6	CASSLRRSGVSNQPQHF	TGTGCCAGCAGCTTGAGGCGGAGTGGAGTGAGCAATCAGCCCCAGCATTTT
TRBJ2-7	.	.	TRBV12-5	CASGWDTHSYEQYF	TGTGCTAGTGGCTGGGACACCCATTCCTACGAGCAGTACTTC
TRBJ2-5	.	TRBD2	TRBV2	CASILGTSGGGETQYF	TGTGCCAGCATTCTTGGGACTAGCGGGGGAGGGGAGACCCAGTACTTC
TRBJ1-5	.	.	TRBV6-5	CASSERQGGQPQHF	TGTGCCAGCAGTGAAAGACAAGGGGGTCAGCCCCAGCATTTT
TRBJ2-7	.	TRBD1	TRBV18	CASSKQNRGDEQYF	TGTGCCAGCTCAAAGCAAAACAGGGGGGATGAGCAGTACTTC
TRBJ2-1	.	.	TRBV9	CASSVGTGTSLTHNEQFF	TGTGCCAGCAGCGTAGGGACAGGGACTAGCCTCACCCACAATGAGCAGTTCTTC
TRBJ1-5	.	TRBD1	TRBV2	CASSEMTGNQPQHF	TGTGCCAGCAGTGAGATGACAGGGAATCAGCCCCAGCATTTT
TRBJ2-7	.	TRBD1	TRBV2	CASRTGTGAPGEQYF	TGTGCCAGCAGGACCGGGACAGGGGCCCCAGGGGAGCAGTACTTC
TRBJ1-4	.	TRBD1	TRBV19	CASSKQGAGEKLFF	TGTGCCAGTAGTAAACAGGGGGCGGGTGAAAAACTGTTTTTT
TRBJ1-2	.	.	TRBV7-6	CASSLAGRGSNYGYTF	TGTGCCAGCAGCTTAGCCGGCAGGGGTTCTAACTATGGCTACACCTTC
TRBJ2-7	.	TRBD1	TRBV10-3	CAISGRDRAYEQYF	TGTGCCATCAGTGGCCGGGACAGAGCCTACGAGCAGTACTTC
TRBJ2-6	.	.	TRBV30	CAYSGVIGANVLTF	TGTGCCTACTCAGGGGTTATCGGGGCCAACGTCCTGACTTTC
TRBJ1-1	.	.	TRBV27	CASSLRGSVNTEAFF	TGTGCCAGCAGTTTACGCGGCAGCGTGAACACTGAAGCTTTCTTT
TRBJ1-6	.	TRBD1	TRBV6-5	CASRTAGGGDSPLHF	TGTGCCAGCAGAACCGCAGGGGGCGGGGATTCACCCCTCCACTTT
TRBJ1-2	.	TRBD1	TRBV19	CASSIVGDRGYGYTF	TGTGCCAGTAGTATAGTGGGAGACAGGGGCTATGGCTACACCTTC
TRBJ2-7	.	.	TRBV20-1	CSARKSGEQYF	TGCAGTGCTAGAAAGTCGGGCGAGCAGTACTTC
TRBJ1-6	.	TRBD1	TRBV19	CASSVTGEDSPLHF	TGTGCCAGTAGTGTTACAGGGGAGGATTCACCCCTCCACTTT
TRBJ2-7	.	.	TRBV7-2	CASSPRVVSYEQYF	TGTGCCAGCAGCCCCCGGGTGGTTTCCTACGAGCAGTACTTC
TRBJ2-5	.	.	TRBV6-5	CASSYSGTQETQYF	TGTGCCAGCAGTTACTCGGGCACTCAAGAGACCCAGTACTTC
TRBJ2-2	once	.	TRBV5-4	CASSATNTGELFF	TGTGCCAGCAGCGCGACGAACACCGGGGAGCTGTTTTTT
TRBJ2-2	.	.	TRBV10-3	CAISESQWTGELFF	TGTGCCATCAGTGAGTCCCAGTGGACCGGGGAGCTGTTTTTT
TRBJ2-5	.	TRBD1	TRBV29-1	CSVVRGQGETQYF	TGCAGCGTTGTGAGGGGGCAGGGAGAGACCCAGTACTTC
TRBJ2-3	.	.	TRBV19	CASPRTGWTDTQYF	TGTGCCAGTCCCCGCACAGGTTGGACAGATACGCAGTATTTT
TRBJ2-7	.	.	TRBV6-1	CASSSGDYEQYF	TGTGCCAGCAGTTCAGGGGACTACGAGCAGTACTTC
TRBJ2-2	.	.	TRBV19	CASSIDRVTRAGELFF	TGTGCCAGTAGTATAGATCGGGTCACGAGGGCCGGGGAGCTGTTTTTT
TRBJ2-2	.	.	TRBV11-3	CASSITGYTGELFF	TGTGCCAGCAGCATTACAGGGTACACCGGGGAGCTGTTTTTT
TRBJ2-1	.	.	TRBV7-6	CASSLGPARGLEQFF	TGTGCCAGCAGCTTAGGCCCGGCCAGGGGTTTGGAGCAGTTCTTC
TRBJ2-1	.	.	TRBV7-3	CASSLEERANEQFF	TGTGCTAGCAGCTTAGAGGAGCGGGCCAATGAGCAGTTCTTC
TRBJ1-1	once	TRBD1	TRBV23-1	CASSQRDRGAFF	TGCGCCAGCAGTCAACGTGACAGGGGGGCTTTCTTT
TRBJ1-3	.	.	TRBV9	CASSVEQEFSGNTIYF	TGTGCCAGCAGCGTAGAACAGGAGTTCTCTGGAAACACCATATATTTT
TRBJ1-1	.	.	TRBV6-5	CASSQTVEAFF	TGTGCCAGCAGTCAGACAGTTGAAGCTTTCTTT
TRBJ2-6	.	.	TRBV7-9	CASRTTGISGANVLTF	TGTGCCAGCAGAACTACAGGGATATCTGGGGCCAACGTCCTGACTTTC
TRBJ1-2	.	.	TRBV6-5	CASSELGGYGYTF	TGTGCCAGCAGTGAACTGGGGGGGTATGGCTACACCTTC
TRBJ2-4	few	.	TRBV27	CASSSGGIQYF	TGTGCCAGCAGTTCTGGAGGCATTCAGTACTTC
TRBJ2-7	.	.	TRBV7-9	CASSPRTVQNYEQYF	TGTGCCAGCAGCCCAAGGACAGTTCAGAACTACGAGCAGTACTTC
TRBJ2-1	.	TRBD1	TRBV2	CASSEMQGVSYNEQFF	TGTGCCAGCAGTGAGATGCAGGGGGTTTCCTACAATGAGCAGTTCTTC
TRBJ1-3	few	.	TRBV6-6	CASSYSTTGNTIYF	TGTGCCAGCAGTTACTCGACTACGGGAAACACCATATATTTT
TRBJ2-4	.	.	TRBV4-1	CASSQGQDLAKNIQYF	TGCGCCAGCAGCCAAGGACAGGACCTGGCCAAAAACATTCAGTACTTC
TRBJ2-2	.	TRBD1	TRBV29-1	CSVPRQGGGELFF	TGCAGCGTTCCACGACAGGGGGGCGGGGAGCTGTTTTTT
TRBJ2-3	.	TRBD1	TRBV2	CASTQDREGTDTQYF	TGTGCCAGCACCCAGGACAGGGAAGGCACAGATACGCAGTATTTT
TRBJ2-7	.	.	TRBV28	CASSLGAAYEQYF	TGTGCCAGCAGTTTAGGGGCCGCCTACGAGCAGTACTTC
TRBJ2-1	.	TRBD2	TRBV25-1	CASTGGGGRWDEQFF	TGTGCCAGCACGGGCGGGGGGGGGCGGTGGGATGAGCAGTTCTTC
TRBJ2-7	.	.	TRBV5-8	CASSLLEKGEQYF	TGTGCCAGCAGCTTGTTGGAAAAGGGGGAGCAGTACTTC
TRBJ1-1	.	TRBD1	TRBV5-1	CASTTGTGNTEAFF	TGCGCCAGCACTACCGGGACAGGAAACACTGAAGCTTTCTTT
TRBJ2-1	.	TRBD2	TRBV7-9	CSSSRERGLQFF	TGTTCCAGCAGCAGGGAGCGGGGGTTGCAGTTCTTC
TRBJ2-7	.	.	TRBV6-5	CASSYSRSSYEQYF	TGTGCCAGCAGTTATTCCCGGTCATCTTACGAGCAGTACTTC